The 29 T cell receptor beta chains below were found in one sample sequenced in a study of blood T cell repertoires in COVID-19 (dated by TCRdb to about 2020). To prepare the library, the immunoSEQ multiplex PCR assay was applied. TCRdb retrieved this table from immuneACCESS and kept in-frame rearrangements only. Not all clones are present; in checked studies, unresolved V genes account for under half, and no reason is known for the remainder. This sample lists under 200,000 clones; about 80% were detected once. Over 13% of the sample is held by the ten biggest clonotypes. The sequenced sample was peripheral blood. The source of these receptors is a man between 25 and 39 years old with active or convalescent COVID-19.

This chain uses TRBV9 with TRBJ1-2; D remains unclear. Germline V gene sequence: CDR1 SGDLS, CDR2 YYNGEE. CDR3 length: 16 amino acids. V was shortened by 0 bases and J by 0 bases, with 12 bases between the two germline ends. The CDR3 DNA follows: TGTGCCAGCAGCGTAGATAGTGGAGTTTCTAACTATGGCTACACCTTC. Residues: CASSVDSGVSNYGYTF.

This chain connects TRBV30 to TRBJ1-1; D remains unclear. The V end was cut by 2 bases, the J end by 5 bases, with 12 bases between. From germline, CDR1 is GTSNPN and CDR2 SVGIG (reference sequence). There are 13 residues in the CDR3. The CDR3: CAWSIQAVTEAFF. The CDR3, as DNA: TGTGCCTGGAGTATCCAGGCTGTAACTGAAGCTTTCTTT.

This CDR3 reads CASSQERVEFWDNNEKLFF. The CDR3 DNA sequence: TGTGCCAGCAGCCAAGAAAGGGTTGAATTTTGGGACAATAATGAAAAACTGTTTTTT. J is TRBJ1-4 and V is TRBV3-1 (or the pseudogene TRBV3-2); D perhaps matches TRBD1 (6 bases). CDR1 and CDR2 (germline): LGHDT, YNNKEL (reference sequence). V lost 0 bases and J 4 bases, leaving 21 bases between the germline ends. The CDR3 contains 19 residues.

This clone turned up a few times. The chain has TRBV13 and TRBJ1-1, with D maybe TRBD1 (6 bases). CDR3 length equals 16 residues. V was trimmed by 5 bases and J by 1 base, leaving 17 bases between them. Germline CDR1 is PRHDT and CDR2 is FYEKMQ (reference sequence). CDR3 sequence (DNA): TGTGCCAGCAGCCCGCCGGTGCGGGGGCAGAACACTGAAGCTTTCTTT. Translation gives CASSPPVRGQNTEAFF.

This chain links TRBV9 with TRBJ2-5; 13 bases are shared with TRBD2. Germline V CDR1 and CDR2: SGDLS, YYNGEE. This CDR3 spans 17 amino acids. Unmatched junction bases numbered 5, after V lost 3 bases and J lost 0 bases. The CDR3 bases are TGTGCCAGCAGCGAGGGGACTAGCGGGGCGTACCAAGAGACCCAGTACTTC. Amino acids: CASSEGTSGAYQETQYF.

The CDR3 sequence: CASSPPNRGTRGDEQYF. The CDR3 coding sequence is TGTGCCAGCTCACCACCGAACCGCGGGACGAGGGGCGACGAGCAGTACTTC. The J gene is TRBJ2-7, the V gene TRBV18; D is possibly TRBD2 (6 bases). CDR3 length equals 17 residues. Between the trimmed V and J ends, which lost 0 bases and 5 bases, there was a span of 20 bases. Per the germline V gene, CDR1 is KGHSH and CDR2 is LQKENI.

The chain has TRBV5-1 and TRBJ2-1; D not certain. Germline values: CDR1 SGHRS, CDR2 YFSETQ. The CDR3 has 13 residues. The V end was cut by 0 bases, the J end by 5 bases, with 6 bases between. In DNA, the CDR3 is TGCGCCAGCAGCTTGGTGGCTCACAATGAGCAGTTCTTC. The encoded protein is CASSLVAHNEQFF.

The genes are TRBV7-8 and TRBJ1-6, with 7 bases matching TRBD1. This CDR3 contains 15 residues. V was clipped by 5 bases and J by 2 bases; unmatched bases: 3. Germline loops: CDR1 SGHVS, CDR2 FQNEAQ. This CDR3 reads CASSPGGPYNSPLHF. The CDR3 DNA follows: TGTGCCAGCAGCCCAGGGGGGCCCTATAATTCACCCCTCCACTTT.

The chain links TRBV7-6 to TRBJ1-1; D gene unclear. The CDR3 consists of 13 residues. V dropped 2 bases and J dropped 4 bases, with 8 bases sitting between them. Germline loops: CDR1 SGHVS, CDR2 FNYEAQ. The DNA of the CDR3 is TGTGCCAGCAGCTTATCCGGGGTCACTGAAGCTTTCTTT. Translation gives CASSLSGVTEAFF.

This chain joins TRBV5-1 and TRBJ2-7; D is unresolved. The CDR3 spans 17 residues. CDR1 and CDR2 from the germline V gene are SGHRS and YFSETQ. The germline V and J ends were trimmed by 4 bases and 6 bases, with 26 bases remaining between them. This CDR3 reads CASSRNSMGSADIEQYV. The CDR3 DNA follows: TGCGCCAGCAGCAGAAATTCAATGGGTAGTGCGGATATCGAGCAGTACGTC.

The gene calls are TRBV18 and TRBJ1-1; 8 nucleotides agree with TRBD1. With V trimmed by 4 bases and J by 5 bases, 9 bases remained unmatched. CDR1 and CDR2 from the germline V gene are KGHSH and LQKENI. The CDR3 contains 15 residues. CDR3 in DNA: TGTGCCAGCTCACACTCACAGGGGGGAAGTACTGAAGCTTTCTTT. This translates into CASSHSQGGSTEAFF.

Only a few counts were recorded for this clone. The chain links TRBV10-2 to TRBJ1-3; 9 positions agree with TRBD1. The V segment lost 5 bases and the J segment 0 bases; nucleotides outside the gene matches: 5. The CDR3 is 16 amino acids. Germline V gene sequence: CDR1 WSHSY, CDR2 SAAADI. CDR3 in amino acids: CASSSPTGGSGNTIYF. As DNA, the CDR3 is TGCGCCAGCAGTTCGCCGACAGGGGGCTCTGGAAACACCATATATTTT.

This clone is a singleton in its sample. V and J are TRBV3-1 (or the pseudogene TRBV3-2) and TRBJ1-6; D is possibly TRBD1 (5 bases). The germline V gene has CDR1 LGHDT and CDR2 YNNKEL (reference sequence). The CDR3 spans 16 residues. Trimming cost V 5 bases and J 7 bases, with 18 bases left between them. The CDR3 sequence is CASSFDRALLNSPLHF. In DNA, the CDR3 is TGTGCCAGCAGCTTCGACAGAGCTCTCTTGAATTCACCCCTCCACTTT.

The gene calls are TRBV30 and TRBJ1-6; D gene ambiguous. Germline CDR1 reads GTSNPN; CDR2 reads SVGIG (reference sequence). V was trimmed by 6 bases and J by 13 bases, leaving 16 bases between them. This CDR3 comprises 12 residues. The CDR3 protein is CACKSQLGPLHF. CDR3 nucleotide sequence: TGTGCCTGCAAATCCCAGCTCGGGCCCCTCCACTTT. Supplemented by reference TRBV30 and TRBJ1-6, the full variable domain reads SQTIHQWPATLVQPVGSPLSLECTVEGTSNPNLYWYRQAAGRGLQLLFYSVGIGQISSEVPQNLSASRPQDRQFILSSKKLLLSDSGFYLCACKSQLGPLHFGNGTRLTVT.

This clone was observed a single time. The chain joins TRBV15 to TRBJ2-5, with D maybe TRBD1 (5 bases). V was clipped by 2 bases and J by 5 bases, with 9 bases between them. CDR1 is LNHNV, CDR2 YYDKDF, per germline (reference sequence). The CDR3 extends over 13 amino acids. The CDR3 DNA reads TGTGCCACCAGCAGACCCCCAGGGGAGACCCAGTACTTC. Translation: CATSRPPGETQYF.

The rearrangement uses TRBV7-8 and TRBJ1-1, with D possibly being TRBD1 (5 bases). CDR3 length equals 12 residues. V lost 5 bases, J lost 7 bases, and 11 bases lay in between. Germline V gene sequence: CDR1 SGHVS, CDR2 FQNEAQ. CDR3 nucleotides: TGTGCCAGCAGCAACCGACAGCTTGAAGCTTTCTTT. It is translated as CASSNRQLEAFF.

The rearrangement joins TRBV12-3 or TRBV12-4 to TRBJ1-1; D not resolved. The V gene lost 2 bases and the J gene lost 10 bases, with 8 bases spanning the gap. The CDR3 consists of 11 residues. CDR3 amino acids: CASSLRPGAFF. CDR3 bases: TGTGCCAGCAGTTTACGGCCGGGAGCTTTCTTT.

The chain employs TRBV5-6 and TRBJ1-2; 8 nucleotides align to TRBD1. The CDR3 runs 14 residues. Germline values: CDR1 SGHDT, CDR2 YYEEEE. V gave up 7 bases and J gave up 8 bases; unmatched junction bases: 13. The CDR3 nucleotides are TGTGCCAGCCGCCTCTCCGCAGGGGGCGGGGGCTACACCTTC. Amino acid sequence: CASRLSAGGGGYTF.

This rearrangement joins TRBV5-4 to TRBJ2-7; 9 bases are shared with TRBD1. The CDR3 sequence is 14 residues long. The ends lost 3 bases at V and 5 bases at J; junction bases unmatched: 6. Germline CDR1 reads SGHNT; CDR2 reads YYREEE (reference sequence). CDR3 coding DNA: TGTGCCAGCAGCTGGTGGGACAGGGCCCACGAGCAGTACTTC. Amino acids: CASSWWDRAHEQYF.

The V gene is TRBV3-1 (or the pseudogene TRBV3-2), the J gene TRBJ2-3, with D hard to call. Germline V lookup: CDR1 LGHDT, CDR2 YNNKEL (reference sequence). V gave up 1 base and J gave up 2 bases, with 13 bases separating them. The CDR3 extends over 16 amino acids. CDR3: CASSQGSNSFTDTQYF. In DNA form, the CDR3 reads TGTGCCAGCAGCCAAGGTTCGAATAGCTTCACAGATACGCAGTATTTT.

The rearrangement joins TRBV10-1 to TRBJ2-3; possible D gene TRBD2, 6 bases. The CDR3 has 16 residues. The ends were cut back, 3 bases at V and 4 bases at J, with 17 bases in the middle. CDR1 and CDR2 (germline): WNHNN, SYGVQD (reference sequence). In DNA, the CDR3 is TGCGCCAGCAGTGAAGTGACGGGAGTGTCCCCAGATACGCAGTATTTT. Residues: CASSEVTGVSPDTQYF.

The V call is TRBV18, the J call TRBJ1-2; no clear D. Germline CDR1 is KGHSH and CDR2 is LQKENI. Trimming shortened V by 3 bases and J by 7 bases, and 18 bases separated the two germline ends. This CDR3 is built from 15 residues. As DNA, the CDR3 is TGTGCCAGCTCACCTTCCGTGCCGGGTTCTTCTGGCTACACCTTC. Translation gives CASSPSVPGSSGYTF.

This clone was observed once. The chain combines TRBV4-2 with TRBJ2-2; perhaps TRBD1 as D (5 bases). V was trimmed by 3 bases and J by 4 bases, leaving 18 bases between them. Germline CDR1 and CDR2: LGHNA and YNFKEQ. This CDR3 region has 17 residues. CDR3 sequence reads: CASSHPLRAVSTGELFF. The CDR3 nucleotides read TGTGCCAGCAGCCACCCTCTCAGGGCGGTATCCACCGGGGAGCTGTTTTTT.

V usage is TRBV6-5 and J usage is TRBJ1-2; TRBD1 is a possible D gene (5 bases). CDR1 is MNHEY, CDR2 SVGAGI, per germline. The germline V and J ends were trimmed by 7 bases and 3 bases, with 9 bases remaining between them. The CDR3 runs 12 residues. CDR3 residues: CASTGQDYGYTF. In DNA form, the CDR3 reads TGTGCCAGCACCGGACAAGACTATGGCTACACCTTC.

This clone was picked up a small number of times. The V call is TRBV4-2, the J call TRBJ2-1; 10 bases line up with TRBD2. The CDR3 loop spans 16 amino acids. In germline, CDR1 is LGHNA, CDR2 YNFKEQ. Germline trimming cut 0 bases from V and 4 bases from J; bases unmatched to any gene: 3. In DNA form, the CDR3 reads TGTGCCAGCAGCCAAGAACCTAGCGGGGGTTACAATGAGCAGTTCTTC. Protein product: CASSQEPSGGYNEQFF.

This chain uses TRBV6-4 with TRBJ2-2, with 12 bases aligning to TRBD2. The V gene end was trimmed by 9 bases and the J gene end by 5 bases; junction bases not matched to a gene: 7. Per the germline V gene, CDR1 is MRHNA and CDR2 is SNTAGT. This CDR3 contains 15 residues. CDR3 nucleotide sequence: TGTGCCAGTCATTCCGGGACTAGCGGGACCGGGGAGCTGTTTTTT. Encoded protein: CASHSGTSGTGELFF.

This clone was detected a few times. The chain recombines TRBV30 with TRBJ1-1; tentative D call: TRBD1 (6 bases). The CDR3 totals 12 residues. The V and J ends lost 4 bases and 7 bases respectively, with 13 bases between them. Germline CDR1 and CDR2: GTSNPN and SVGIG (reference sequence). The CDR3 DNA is TGTGCCTGGATTAGCGGGGGCGGTGAAGCTTTCTTT. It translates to CAWISGGGEAFF.

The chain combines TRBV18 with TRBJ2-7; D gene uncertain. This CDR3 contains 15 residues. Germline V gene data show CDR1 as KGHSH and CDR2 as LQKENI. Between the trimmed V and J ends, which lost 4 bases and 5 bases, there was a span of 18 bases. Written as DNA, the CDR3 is TGTGCCAGCTCACTCACGCAGACAAGTCCCCACGAGCAGTACTTC. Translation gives CASSLTQTSPHEQYF.

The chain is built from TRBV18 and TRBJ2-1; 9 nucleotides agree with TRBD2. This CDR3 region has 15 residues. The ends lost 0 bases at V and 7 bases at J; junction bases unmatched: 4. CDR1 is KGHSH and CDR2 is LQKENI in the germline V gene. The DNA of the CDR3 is TGTGCCAGCTCACCACCTAGCGGGAGTAAGAATGAGCAGTTCTTC. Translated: CASSPPSGSKNEQFF.